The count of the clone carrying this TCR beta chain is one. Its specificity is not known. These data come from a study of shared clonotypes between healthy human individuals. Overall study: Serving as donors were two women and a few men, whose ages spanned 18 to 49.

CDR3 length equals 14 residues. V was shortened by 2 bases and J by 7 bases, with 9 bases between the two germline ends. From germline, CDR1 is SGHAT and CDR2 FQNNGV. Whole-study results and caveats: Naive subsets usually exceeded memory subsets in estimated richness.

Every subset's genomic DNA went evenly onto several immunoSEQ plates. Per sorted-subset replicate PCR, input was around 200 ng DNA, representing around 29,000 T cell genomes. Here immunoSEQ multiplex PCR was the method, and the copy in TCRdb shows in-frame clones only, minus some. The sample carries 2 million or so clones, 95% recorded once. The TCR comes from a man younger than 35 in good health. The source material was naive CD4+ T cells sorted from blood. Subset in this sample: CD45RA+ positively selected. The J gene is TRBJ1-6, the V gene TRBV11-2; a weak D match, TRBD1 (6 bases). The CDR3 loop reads CASSLLQGNSPLHF. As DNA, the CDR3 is TGTGCCAGCAGCTTACTACAGGGAAATTCACCCCTCCACTTT. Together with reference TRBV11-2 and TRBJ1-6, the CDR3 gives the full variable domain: EAGVAQSPRYKIIEKRQSVAFWCNPISGHATLYWYQQILGQGPKLLIQFQNNGVVDDSQLPKDRFSAERLKGVDSTLKIQPAKLEDSAVYLCASSLLQGNSPLHFGNGTRLTVT.